This T cell receptor (beta chain) comes out of a study of blood T cell repertoires in COVID-19. Study-wide context: Some COVID-19 samples were acute and others convalescent; all came from the United States, Italy and Spain. PBMCs, B-cell-depleted T cells, or T cells were the source of the cDNA or gDNA that made up the material.

This clone is a singleton in its sample. Original processing notes: Reference gene primers were amplified, and this amplification served to estimate nucleated cell counts. Sequencing used immunoSEQ multiplex PCR; TCRdb keeps in-frame clones, though not all of them. V and J calls and clone size are those listed in that table; D and trimming were worked out from the DNA. The sample lists about 34,000 clones; about 80% were seen once. Germline values: CDR1 MGHRA, CDR2 YSYEKL. After removal of 1 base from V and 4 bases from J, the junction contained 9 bases not matched to a gene. The CDR3 has 17 amino acids.

The clonotype comes from an elderly man with acute or convalescent COVID-19. The sample consisted of peripheral blood. The genes are TRBV4-1 and TRBJ1-4; TRBD1 aligns across 7 bases. The CDR3 bases are TGCGCCAGCAGCCAAGTGGACAGGAGTTTGGTTAATGAAAAACTGTTTTTT. Its translation is CASSQVDRSLVNEKLFF.